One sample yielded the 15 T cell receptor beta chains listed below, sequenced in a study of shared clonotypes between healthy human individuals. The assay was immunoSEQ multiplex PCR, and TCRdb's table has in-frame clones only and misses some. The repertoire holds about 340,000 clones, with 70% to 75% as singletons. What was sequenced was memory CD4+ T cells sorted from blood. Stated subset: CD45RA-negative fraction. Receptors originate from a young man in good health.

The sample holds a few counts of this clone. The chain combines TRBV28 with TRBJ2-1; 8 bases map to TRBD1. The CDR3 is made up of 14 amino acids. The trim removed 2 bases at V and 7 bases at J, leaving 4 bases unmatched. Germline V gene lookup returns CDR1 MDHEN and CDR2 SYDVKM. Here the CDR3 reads CASSLGGQANEQFF. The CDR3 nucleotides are TGTGCCAGCAGTTTAGGGGGACAGGCTAATGAGCAGTTCTTC.

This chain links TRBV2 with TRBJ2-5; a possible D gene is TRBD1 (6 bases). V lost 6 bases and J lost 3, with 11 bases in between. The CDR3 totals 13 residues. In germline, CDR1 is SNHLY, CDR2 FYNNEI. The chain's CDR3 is CASRRTAEETQYF. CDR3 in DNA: TGTGCCAGCAGACGGACAGCAGAAGAGACCCAGTACTTC.

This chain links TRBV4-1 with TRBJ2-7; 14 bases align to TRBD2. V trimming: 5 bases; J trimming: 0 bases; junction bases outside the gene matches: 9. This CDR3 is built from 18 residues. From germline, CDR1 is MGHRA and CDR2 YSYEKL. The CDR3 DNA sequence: TGCGCCAGCAGCTACGGACTAGCGGGAGGCCGATCCTCCTACGAGCAGTACTTC. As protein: CASSYGLAGGRSSYEQYF.

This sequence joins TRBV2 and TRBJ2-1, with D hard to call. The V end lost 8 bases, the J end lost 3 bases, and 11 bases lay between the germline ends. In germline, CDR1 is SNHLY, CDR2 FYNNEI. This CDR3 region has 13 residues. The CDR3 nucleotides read TGTGCCAGCGGGTTAAAGAACTACAATGAGCAGTTCTTC. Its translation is CASGLKNYNEQFF.

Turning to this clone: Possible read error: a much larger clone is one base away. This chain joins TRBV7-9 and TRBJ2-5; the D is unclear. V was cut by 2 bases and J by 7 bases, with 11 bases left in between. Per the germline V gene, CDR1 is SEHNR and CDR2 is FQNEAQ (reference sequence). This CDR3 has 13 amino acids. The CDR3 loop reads CASSLRAEGTQYF. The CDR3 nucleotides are TGTGCCAGCAGCTTACGGGCAGAAGGGACCCAGTACTTC.

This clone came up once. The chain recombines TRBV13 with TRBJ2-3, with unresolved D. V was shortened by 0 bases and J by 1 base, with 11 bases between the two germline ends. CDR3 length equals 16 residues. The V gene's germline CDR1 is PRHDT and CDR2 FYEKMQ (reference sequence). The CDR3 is CASSLGGRAGTDTQYF. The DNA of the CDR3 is TGTGCCAGCAGCTTAGGGGGCCGGGCAGGCACAGATACGCAGTATTTT. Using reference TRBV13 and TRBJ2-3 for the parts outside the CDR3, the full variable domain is AAGVIQSPRHLIKEKRETATLKCYPIPRHDTVYWYQQGPGQDPQFLISFYEKMQSDKGSIPDRFSAQQFSDYHSELNMSSLELGDSALYFCASSLGGRAGTDTQYFGPGTRLTVL.

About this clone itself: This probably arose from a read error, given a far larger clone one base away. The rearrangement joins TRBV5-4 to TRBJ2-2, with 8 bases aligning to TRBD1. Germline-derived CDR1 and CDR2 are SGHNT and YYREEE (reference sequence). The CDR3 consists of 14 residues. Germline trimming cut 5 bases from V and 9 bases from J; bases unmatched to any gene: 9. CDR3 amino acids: CASRASGGFRELFF. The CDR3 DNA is TGTGCCAGCAGAGCTTCAGGGGGCTTCAGGGAGCTGTTTTTT. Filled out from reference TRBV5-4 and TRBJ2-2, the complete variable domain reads ETGVTQSPTHLIKTRGQQVTLRCSSQSGHNTVSWYQQALGQGPQFIFQYYREEENGRGNFPPRFSGLQFPNYSSELNVNALELDDSALYLCASRASGGFRELFFGEGSRLTVL.

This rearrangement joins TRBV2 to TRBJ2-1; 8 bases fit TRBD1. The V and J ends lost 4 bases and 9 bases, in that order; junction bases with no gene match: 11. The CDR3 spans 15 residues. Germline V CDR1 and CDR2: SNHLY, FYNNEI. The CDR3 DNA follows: TGTGCCAGCAGTGTCGTCAGGGGGCCCACAGGTGAGCAGTTCTTC. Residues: CASSVVRGPTGEQFF.

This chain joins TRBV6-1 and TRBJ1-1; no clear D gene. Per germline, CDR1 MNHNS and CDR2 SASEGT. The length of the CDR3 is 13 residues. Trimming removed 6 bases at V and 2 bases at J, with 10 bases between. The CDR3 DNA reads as TGTGCCAGCAGGATAAGAGCCAACACTGAAGCTTTCTTT. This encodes CASRIRANTEAFF.

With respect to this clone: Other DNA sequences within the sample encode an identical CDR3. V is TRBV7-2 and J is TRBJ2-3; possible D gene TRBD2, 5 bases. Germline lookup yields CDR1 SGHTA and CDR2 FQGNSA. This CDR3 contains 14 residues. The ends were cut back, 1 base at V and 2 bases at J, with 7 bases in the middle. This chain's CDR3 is CASSLEGVTDTQYF. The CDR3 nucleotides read TGTGCCAGCAGCTTAGAGGGAGTCACAGATACGCAGTATTTT.

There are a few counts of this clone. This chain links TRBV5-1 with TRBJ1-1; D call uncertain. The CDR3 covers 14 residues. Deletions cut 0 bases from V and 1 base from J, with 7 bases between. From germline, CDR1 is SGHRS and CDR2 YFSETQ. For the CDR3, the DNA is TGCGCCAGCAGCTTGGCATCCGAGAACACTGAAGCTTTCTTT. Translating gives CASSLASENTEAFF.

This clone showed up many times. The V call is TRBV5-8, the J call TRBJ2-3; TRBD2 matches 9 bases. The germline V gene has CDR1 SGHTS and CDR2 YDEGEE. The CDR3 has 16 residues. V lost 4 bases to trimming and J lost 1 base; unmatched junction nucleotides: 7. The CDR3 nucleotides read TGTGCCAGCAGCGTCTTAGCGGGAGTGGGCACAGATACGCAGTATTTT. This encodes CASSVLAGVGTDTQYF.

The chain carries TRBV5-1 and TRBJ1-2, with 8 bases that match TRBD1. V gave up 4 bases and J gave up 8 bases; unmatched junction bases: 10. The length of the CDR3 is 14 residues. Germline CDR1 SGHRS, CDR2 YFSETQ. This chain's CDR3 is CASSPAGTGRGYTF. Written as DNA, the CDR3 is TGCGCCAGCAGCCCCGCCGGGACAGGTAGGGGCTACACCTTC.

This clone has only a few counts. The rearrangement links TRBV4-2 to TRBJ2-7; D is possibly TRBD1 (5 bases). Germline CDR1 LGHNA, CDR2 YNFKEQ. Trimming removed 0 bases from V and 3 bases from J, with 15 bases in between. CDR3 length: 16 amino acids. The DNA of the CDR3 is TGTGCCAGCAGCCAAGAACAGGAGTCAATTTACTACGAGCAGTACTTC. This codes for CASSQEQESIYYEQYF.

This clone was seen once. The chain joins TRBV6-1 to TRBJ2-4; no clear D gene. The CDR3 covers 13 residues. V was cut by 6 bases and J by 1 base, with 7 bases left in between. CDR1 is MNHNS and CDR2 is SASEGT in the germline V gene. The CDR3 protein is CASRPLAKNIQYF. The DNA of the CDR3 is TGTGCCAGCAGACCTCTGGCCAAAAACATTCAGTACTTC.